Listed below are T cell receptor beta chains from one sample, sequenced in a study of blood T cell repertoires in COVID-19. Profiling relied on immunoSEQ multiplex PCR, and the TCRdb table lists in-frame clones only, not all of them. Among 200,000 to 250,000 clones, 86% were seen once, and the ten largest hold about 2.2%. Material: peripheral blood. These receptor sequences come from a woman between 45 and 60 years old with acute or convalescent COVID-19. The CDR3 runs from the conserved cysteine through the conserved F or W. Each record gives: D gene, J gene, V gene, clone size, CDR3 protein, CDR3 DNA. D genes are given only for firm matches. Part of the rows lack a size; the others show once, few, many or a class for expanded clones.

d_gene: TRBD1; j_gene: TRBJ1-5; v_gene: TRBV6-2/TRBV6-3; abundance: -; CDR3aa: CASSYFSGTGDQPQHF; CDR3nt: TGTGCCAGCAGTTACTTTTCCGGGACAGGGGATCAGCCCCAGCATTTT
d_gene: -; j_gene: TRBJ1-2; v_gene: TRBV11-1; abundance: -; CDR3aa: CASSLASTGNYSYTF; CDR3nt: TGTGCCAGCAGCTTAGCTTCCACAGGGAACTATAGCTACACCTTC
d_gene: -; j_gene: TRBJ1-2; v_gene: TRBV5-6; abundance: few; CDR3aa: CASSWAGSNYGYTF; CDR3nt: TGTGCCAGCAGCTGGGCAGGGTCGAACTATGGCTACACCTTC
d_gene: -; j_gene: TRBJ2-1; v_gene: TRBV23-1; abundance: -; CDR3aa: CASSQSGVGEGSQRYNEQFF; CDR3nt: TGCGCCAGCAGTCAATCTGGAGTCGGGGAAGGGAGCCAGAGGTACAATGAGCAGTTCTTC
d_gene: TRBD1; j_gene: TRBJ2-7; v_gene: TRBV11-3; abundance: -; CDR3aa: CASSSKGDSFYEQYF; CDR3nt: TGTGCCAGCAGCTCAAAGGGGGACAGCTTTTACGAGCAGTACTTC
d_gene: TRBD1; j_gene: TRBJ1-2; v_gene: TRBV10-1; abundance: -; CDR3aa: CARVHRGHHGYTF; CDR3nt: TGCGCCAGAGTACACAGGGGGCATCATGGCTACACCTTC
d_gene: -; j_gene: TRBJ1-2; v_gene: TRBV24-1; abundance: -; CDR3aa: CATSDPAGDGYGYTF; CDR3nt: TGTGCCACCAGTGATCCCGCAGGGGACGGCTATGGCTACACCTTC
d_gene: -; j_gene: TRBJ1-6; v_gene: TRBV30; abundance: few; CDR3aa: CAGPANSGGSSPLHF; CDR3nt: TGTGCCGGACCAGCGAATAGTGGAGGGTCTTCACCCCTCCACTTT
d_gene: -; j_gene: TRBJ2-5; v_gene: TRBV9; abundance: -; CDR3aa: CASSVAGNEETQYF; CDR3nt: TGTGCCAGCAGCGTAGCCGGGAACGAAGAGACCCAGTACTTC
d_gene: TRBD1; j_gene: TRBJ1-5; v_gene: TRBV6-2/TRBV6-3; abundance: -; CDR3aa: CASSYAGQGVDQPQHF; CDR3nt: TGTGCCAGCAGTTATGCCGGACAGGGGGTGGATCAGCCCCAGCATTTT
d_gene: -; j_gene: TRBJ1-1; v_gene: TRBV6-6; abundance: -; CDR3aa: CATGGAQNTEAFF; CDR3nt: TGTGCCACCGGGGGGGCTCAGAACACTGAAGCTTTCTTT
d_gene: TRBD2; j_gene: TRBJ2-7; v_gene: TRBV5-4; abundance: -; CDR3aa: CASSLGFSGGRPYEQYF; CDR3nt: TGTGCCAGCAGCTTGGGTTTTAGCGGGGGCCGCCCCTACGAGCAGTACTTC
d_gene: TRBD1; j_gene: TRBJ1-5; v_gene: TRBV29-1; abundance: -; CDR3aa: CSVALTGDQPQHF; CDR3nt: TGCAGCGTCGCCTTGACAGGGGATCAGCCCCAGCATTTT
d_gene: TRBD2; j_gene: TRBJ2-1; v_gene: TRBV9; abundance: -; CDR3aa: CASSVSGGTNEQFF; CDR3nt: TGTGCCAGCAGCGTCAGCGGGGGGACCAATGAGCAGTTCTTC
d_gene: TRBD2; j_gene: TRBJ2-4; v_gene: TRBV5-4; abundance: -; CDR3aa: CASSAKGTSGGAANIQYF; CDR3nt: TGTGCCAGCAGCGCTAAAGGGACTAGCGGGGGGGCTGCCAACATTCAGTACTTC
d_gene: -; j_gene: TRBJ2-1; v_gene: TRBV9; abundance: -; CDR3aa: CASSVVGASYNEQFF; CDR3nt: TGTGCCAGCAGCGTAGTGGGGGCCTCCTACAATGAGCAGTTCTTC
d_gene: -; j_gene: TRBJ1-2; v_gene: TRBV10-3; abundance: -; CDR3aa: CSISGSAYYGYTF; CDR3nt: TGTTCCATCAGTGGAAGCGCTTATTATGGCTACACCTTC
d_gene: -; j_gene: TRBJ1-1; v_gene: TRBV9; abundance: -; CDR3aa: CASSPRGRENTEAFF; CDR3nt: TGTGCCAGCAGCCCGAGGGGGAGGGAGAACACTGAAGCTTTCTTT
d_gene: -; j_gene: TRBJ2-6; v_gene: TRBV11-1; abundance: once; CDR3aa: CASSFASPGANVLTF; CDR3nt: TGTGCCAGCAGCTTTGCTAGCCCCGGCGCCAACGTCCTGACTTTC
d_gene: TRBD2; j_gene: TRBJ2-1; v_gene: TRBV6-5; abundance: -; CDR3aa: CASSYHSSGLGEQFF; CDR3nt: TGTGCCAGCAGTTACCACTCTAGCGGGCTAGGTGAGCAGTTCTTC
d_gene: -; j_gene: TRBJ1-2; v_gene: TRBV3-1/TRBV3-2; abundance: -; CDR3aa: CASSQDERHRRLSGYTF; CDR3nt: TGTGCCAGCAGCCAAGATGAGAGGCACCGGAGGCTATCCGGCTACACCTTC
d_gene: -; j_gene: TRBJ2-6; v_gene: TRBV28; abundance: -; CDR3aa: CASSPARAGANVLTF; CDR3nt: TGTGCCAGCAGTCCCGCCAGGGCCGGGGCCAACGTCCTGACTTTC
d_gene: TRBD1; j_gene: TRBJ2-1; v_gene: TRBV11-3; abundance: -; CDR3aa: CASSLGTGTYNEQFF; CDR3nt: TGTGCCAGCAGCTTAGGGACAGGGACCTACAATGAGCAGTTCTTC
d_gene: -; j_gene: TRBJ2-5; v_gene: TRBV5-1; abundance: -; CDR3aa: CASSQDPGVAETQYF; CDR3nt: TGCGCCAGCAGTCAAGACCCCGGGGTTGCAGAGACCCAGTACTTC
d_gene: TRBD1; j_gene: TRBJ2-2; v_gene: TRBV29-1; abundance: -; CDR3aa: CSVAGTGGRTNTGELFF; CDR3nt: TGCAGCGTAGCCGGGACAGGGGGCCGGACGAACACCGGGGAGCTGTTTTTT
d_gene: TRBD2; j_gene: TRBJ2-7; v_gene: TRBV19; abundance: once; CDR3aa: CASSLGILAGVHEQYF; CDR3nt: TGTGCCAGTAGTCTAGGGATTTTAGCGGGAGTCCACGAGCAGTACTTC
d_gene: TRBD1; j_gene: TRBJ1-2; v_gene: TRBV5-4; abundance: -; CDR3aa: CASSFGTGTYGYTF; CDR3nt: TGTGCCAGCAGCTTTGGGACAGGGACTTATGGCTACACCTTC
d_gene: -; j_gene: TRBJ2-7; v_gene: TRBV7-9; abundance: few; CDR3aa: CASSSSSVEQYF; CDR3nt: TGTGCCAGCAGCTCGTCTAGCGTCGAGCAGTACTTC
d_gene: -; j_gene: TRBJ1-2; v_gene: TRBV4-3; abundance: -; CDR3aa: CASSQEVRAEGGYTF; CDR3nt: TGCGCCAGCAGCCAAGAGGTCAGGGCGGAGGGTGGCTACACCTTC
d_gene: TRBD2; j_gene: TRBJ2-1; v_gene: TRBV19; abundance: -; CDR3aa: CASSIKSGSSYNEQFF; CDR3nt: TGTGCCAGTAGTATTAAAAGCGGGAGCTCCTACAATGAGCAGTTCTTC
d_gene: -; j_gene: TRBJ1-2; v_gene: TRBV11-2; abundance: -; CDR3aa: CASSLGLSRAYGYTF; CDR3nt: TGTGCCAGCAGCTTAGGCCTCTCGAGGGCTTATGGCTACACCTTC
d_gene: -; j_gene: TRBJ2-3; v_gene: TRBV19; abundance: -; CDR3aa: CASSMQVRTDTQYF; CDR3nt: TGTGCCAGTAGTATGCAGGTACGGACAGATACGCAGTATTTT
d_gene: -; j_gene: TRBJ1-4; v_gene: TRBV4-3; abundance: -; CDR3aa: CASSQDRPDWGKLFF; CDR3nt: TGCGCCAGCAGCCAAGATCGCCCGGACTGGGGAAAACTGTTTTTT
d_gene: -; j_gene: TRBJ2-5; v_gene: TRBV21-1; abundance: -; CDR3aa: CASSKGQKETQYF; CDR3nt: TGTGCCAGCAGCAAAGGACAGAAAGAGACCCAGTACTTC
d_gene: TRBD2; j_gene: TRBJ2-2; v_gene: TRBV7-7; abundance: -; CDR3aa: CASSPSGGNTGELFF; CDR3nt: TGTGCCAGCAGCCCTAGCGGAGGAAACACCGGGGAGCTGTTTTTT
d_gene: -; j_gene: TRBJ1-2; v_gene: TRBV6-1; abundance: -; CDR3aa: CASSEPGGYVNYGYTF; CDR3nt: TGTGCCAGCAGTGAACCCGGGGGATACGTTAACTATGGCTACACCTTC
d_gene: -; j_gene: TRBJ2-1; v_gene: TRBV4-2; abundance: -; CDR3aa: CASSQSLEARGEQFF; CDR3nt: TGTGCCAGCAGCCAGTCCCTAGAGGCTCGAGGTGAGCAGTTCTTC
d_gene: TRBD2; j_gene: TRBJ2-7; v_gene: TRBV7-2; abundance: -; CDR3aa: CASSPRTSGGKPYEQYF; CDR3nt: TGTGCCAGCAGCCCGCGGACTAGCGGGGGGAAGCCCTACGAGCAGTACTTC
d_gene: TRBD2; j_gene: TRBJ2-1; v_gene: TRBV13; abundance: -; CDR3aa: CASSLIGAGGNEQFF; CDR3nt: TGTGCCAGCAGCTTAATAGGGGCGGGGGGCAATGAGCAGTTCTTC
d_gene: -; j_gene: TRBJ2-7; v_gene: TRBV6-5; abundance: once; CDR3aa: CASRTHRGGNYEQYF; CDR3nt: TGTGCCAGCAGAACCCACAGGGGAGGAAACTACGAGCAGTACTTC
d_gene: TRBD1; j_gene: TRBJ1-1; v_gene: TRBV6-5; abundance: -; CDR3aa: CASIDGQGPIEAFF; CDR3nt: TGTGCCAGCATAGACGGACAGGGACCAATTGAAGCTTTCTTT
d_gene: -; j_gene: TRBJ2-7; v_gene: TRBV30; abundance: -; CDR3aa: CAWSSYGDYEQYF; CDR3nt: TGTGCCTGGAGTAGTTACGGAGATTACGAGCAGTACTTC
d_gene: TRBD1; j_gene: TRBJ2-3; v_gene: TRBV11-3; abundance: few; CDR3aa: CASSLGQNTDTQYF; CDR3nt: TGTGCCAGCAGCCTGGGACAGAACACAGATACGCAGTATTTT
d_gene: -; j_gene: TRBJ2-3; v_gene: TRBV5-4; abundance: -; CDR3aa: CASSFGRDGATDTQYF; CDR3nt: TGTGCCAGCAGCTTCGGCAGGGATGGGGCCACAGATACGCAGTATTTT
d_gene: TRBD2; j_gene: TRBJ2-3; v_gene: TRBV5-4; abundance: -; CDR3aa: CASSLNRPGGDTQYF; CDR3nt: TGTGCCAGCAGCTTGAATCGGCCCGGGGGGGATACGCAGTATTTT